This record covers a single T cell receptor beta chain. Its antigen is unidentified. The junction departs from the called germline gene at one end, perhaps through a read error. From roughly 0.4 ug of RNA, a library with molecular barcoded alpha/delta and beta/gamma adaptors was made. In TCRdb, the reads were re-called with MiXCR into one record per CDR3 protein. The repertoire holds 40,000 or so distinct CDR3 sequences, with over 10% as singletons. The germline CDR1 and CDR2 sequences are SEHNR and FQNEAQ (reference sequence). The CDR3 is made up of 17 amino acids. Sampling of bone marrow took place during active disease in every patient. This record belongs to a study of read filtering for tumor transcriptome and immune sequencing. Whole-study context: Patients were 17 to 20 male and some 15 female, mean age 65.9 years, range roughly 45 to 85. Overall study results and limits: Compared with RNA-seq, IR-seq gave much higher clonotype depth and reliability. Correlation between methods rose after single-read clonotypes were removed.

The receptor comes from a donor over 35 with multiple myeloma. Source material: a population of CD138-negative cells sorted from bone marrow. This chain connects TRBV7-9 to TRBJ2-2; 11 nucleotides line up with TRBD2. CDR3 sequence reads: CASSSRGLAGNTGELLF. DNA for the CDR3: TGTGCCAGCAGCTCAAGAGGACTAGCGGGCAACACCGGGGAGCTGCTTTTT.